Listed here are 20 T cell receptor beta chains from one sample, sequenced in a study of blood T cell repertoires in COVID-19. Profiled with immunoSEQ multiplex PCR; TCRdb holds only in-frame clones, not every one. The table has about 430,000 clones, roughly 88% seen once. Source material: PBMCs or T cells enriched from blood (not recorded which). The source of these receptors is a woman in her twenties or thirties with acute COVID-19.

V and J are TRBV23-1 and TRBJ2-3; D is possibly TRBD2 (5 bases). TRBV23-1 is recorded as an ORF, its role being uncertain. This CDR3 has 15 amino acids. Trimming cost V 3 bases and J 0 bases, with 10 bases left between them. In DNA form, the CDR3 reads TGCGCCAGCAGTCATAGTAGGACTAGCACAGATACGCAGTATTTT. It yields the protein CASSHSRTSTDTQYF.

The rearrangement uses TRBV24-1 and TRBJ1-2; TRBD1 aligns across 7 bases. CDR3 size: 13 residues. Per germline, CDR1 KGHDR and CDR2 SFDVKD. Trimming took 6 bases from V and 3 from J; bases not matched to a gene: 3. CDR3 nucleotides: TGTGCCACCAGTCCCGGGACAGACTATGGCTACACCTTC. Its translation: CATSPGTDYGYTF.

The CDR3 DNA follows: TGTGCCAGCAGCTTACTGGGGGGAACCTACGAGCAGTACTTC. Amino acid sequence: CASSLLGGTYEQYF. The V gene is TRBV7-9, the J gene TRBJ2-7; TRBD2 is a possible D gene (6 bases). Germline CDR1 SEHNR, CDR2 FQNEAQ (reference sequence). V shed 2 bases and J shed 2 bases, with 10 bases lying between them. This CDR3 region has 14 residues.

V usage is TRBV12-3 or TRBV12-4 and J usage is TRBJ2-2; 7 nucleotides align to TRBD2. V was clipped by 6 bases and J by 4 bases; unmatched bases: 2. The CDR3 length is 13 residues. CDR3 sequence: CASRRGTTGELFF. As DNA, the CDR3 is TGTGCCAGCAGGCGGGGGACCACCGGGGAGCTGTTTTTT.

The chain couples TRBV27 to TRBJ2-2; D is unresolved. The CDR3 has 14 amino acids. V lost 0 bases and J 2 bases, leaving 4 bases between the germline ends. Germline V CDR1 and CDR2: MNHEY, SMNVEV (reference sequence). The CDR3 loop reads CASSLSANTGELFF. CDR3 sequence (DNA): TGTGCCAGCAGTTTATCGGCCAACACCGGGGAGCTGTTTTTT.

V and J are TRBV5-8 and TRBJ1-1; TRBD1 might be the D (5 bases). This CDR3 contains 14 residues. Germline-derived CDR1 and CDR2 are SGHTS and YDEGEE. V was trimmed by 0 bases and J by 4 bases, leaving 10 bases between them. CDR3 nucleotides: TGTGCCAGCAGCTTGGGACAGTTGATCACTGAAGCTTTCTTT. This gives the protein CASSLGQLITEAFF.

This chain uses TRBV10-3 with TRBJ1-2; 7 positions match TRBD1. After removal of 6 bases from V and 2 bases from J, the junction contained 12 bases not matched to a gene. The CDR3 has 16 amino acids. Germline CDR1 ENHRY, CDR2 SYGVKD. The CDR3: CAISGSDREENYGYTF. The CDR3 region has the DNA TGTGCCATCAGCGGCAGCGACAGGGAGGAAAACTATGGCTACACCTTC.

This chain joins TRBV9 and TRBJ2-7, with a tentative D call TRBD2 (6 bases). The CDR3 is made up of 16 amino acids. Germline lookup yields CDR1 SGDLS and CDR2 YYNGEE. Trimming pared 0 bases from V and 4 bases from J, leaving 17 bases between. CDR3 in amino acids: CASSVEVGRTIYEQYF. CDR3 DNA: TGTGCCAGCAGCGTAGAAGTGGGGAGGACTATATACGAGCAGTACTTC.

The gene calls are TRBV2 and TRBJ2-2; tentatively, D is TRBD1 (6 bases). The length of the CDR3 is 13 residues. The V end lost 3 bases, the J end lost 6 bases, and 8 bases lay between the germline ends. From germline, CDR1 is SNHLY and CDR2 FYNNEI. DNA for the CDR3: TGTGCCAGCAGTGACAGGGGACCCGGGGAGCTGTTTTTT. Its translation is CASSDRGPGELFF.

This sequence joins TRBV13 and TRBJ1-2; tentatively, D is TRBD1 (5 bases). Germline V gives CDR1 PRHDT, CDR2 FYEKMQ (reference sequence). Trimming removed 5 bases at V and 4 bases at J, with 17 bases between. This CDR3 has 15 amino acids. Here the CDR3 DNA reads TGTGCCAGCAGCCCTTATACTGACAGCCTCTATGGCTACACCTTC. Its translation is CASSPYTDSLYGYTF.

This clone has only one observation. The chain recombines TRBV18 with TRBJ1-5, with unresolved D. CDR1 is KGHSH, CDR2 LQKENI, per germline. With 2 bases removed from V and 5 bases from J, the gap between germline ends came to 7 bases. CDR3 length: 13 amino acids. The CDR3 DNA follows: TGTGCCAGCTCACCAGGGAGAGATCAGCCCCAGCATTTT. It specifies CASSPGRDQPQHF. The variable domain in full, completed from reference TRBV18 and TRBJ1-5, reads NAGVMQNPRHLVRRRGQEARLRCSPMKGHSHVYWYRQLPEEGLKFMVYLQKENIIDESGMPKERFSAEFPKEGPSILRIQQVVRGDSAAYFCASSPGRDQPQHFGDGTRLSIL.

This clone was seen only once. This chain connects TRBV5-6 to TRBJ1-2; the D gene is possibly TRBD1 (6 bases). The CDR3 contains 12 residues. The ends were cut back, 4 bases at V and 5 bases at J, with 9 bases in the middle. Germline V gene sequence: CDR1 SGHDT, CDR2 YYEEEE. The CDR3 loop reads CASSPQGYGYTF. Written as DNA, the CDR3 is TGTGCCAGCAGCCCCCAGGGGTATGGCTACACCTTC.

As DNA, the CDR3 is TGTGCCAGCACCCTAAAGAACAATCAGCCCCAGCATTTT. Encoded protein: CASTLKNNQPQHF. V and J are TRBV12-3 or TRBV12-4 and TRBJ1-5; D remains unclear. V lost 7 bases, J lost 3 bases, and 10 bases lay in between. This CDR3 has 13 amino acids.

The CDR3 sequence is CASSHGQGSSYNEQFF. The CDR3 DNA is TGTGCCAGCAGCCACGGACAGGGAAGCTCCTACAATGAGCAGTTCTTC. The chain couples TRBV7-2 to TRBJ2-1; the match to TRBD1 covers 8 bases. V shed 5 bases and J 0 bases; nucleotides not matched to a gene: 6. CDR3 length: 16 residues. CDR1 and CDR2 (germline): SGHTA, FQGNSA.

The rearrangement uses TRBV19 and TRBJ2-3, with a possible D match to TRBD1 (5 bases). The germline CDR1 and CDR2 sequences are LNHDA and SQIVND (reference sequence). The CDR3 length is 14 residues. V was clipped by 3 bases and J by 3 bases, with 10 bases between them. CDR3 DNA: TGTGCCAGTAGTATGAGCAGGGTAACAGATACGCAGTATTTT. Translating gives CASSMSRVTDTQYF.

J is TRBJ2-2 and V is TRBV7-9; the match to TRBD1 covers 11 bases. The length of the CDR3 is 14 residues. The V gene's germline CDR1 is SEHNR and CDR2 FQNEAQ (reference sequence). Trimming removed 5 bases from V and 5 bases from J; junction bases left unmatched: 1. The DNA for the CDR3 is TGTGCCAGCAGCCGGGACAGGGGGACCGGGGAGCTGTTTTTT. Its translation: CASSRDRGTGELFF.

The V and J genes are TRBV5-6 and TRBJ1-4, with D perhaps matching TRBD1 (5 bases). Per germline, CDR1 SGHDT and CDR2 YYEEEE. The CDR3 spans 17 residues. Trimming took 4 bases from V and 0 from J, leaving 16 bases between them. CDR3 protein: CASSQLNLQATNEKLFF. The CDR3 DNA is TGTGCCAGCAGCCAACTAAACCTACAGGCAACTAATGAAAAACTGTTTTTT.

The J gene is TRBJ2-1, the V gene TRBV6-1, with TRBD1 as a possible D gene (6 bases). Germline CDR1 is MNHNS and CDR2 is SASEGT. This CDR3 has 18 amino acids. Trimming took off 0 bases at V and 8 bases at J, with 23 bases between the two ends. The CDR3 DNA follows: TGTGCCAGCAGTGAAGCGGAAAGGTGGCAGGGGCTTGTGGATGAGCAGTTCTTC. Translated, it gives CASSEAERWQGLVDEQFF.

V usage is TRBV6-1 and J usage is TRBJ2-4; 9 nucleotides agree with TRBD1. Germline V lookup: CDR1 MNHNS, CDR2 SASEGT. The CDR3 extends over 17 amino acids. V lost 2 bases to trimming and J lost 8 bases; unmatched junction nucleotides: 13. The CDR3 nucleotides read TGTGCCAGCAGTGAATGGGGGTTGACAGGGGGTGGGGACATTCAGTACTTC. The encoded protein is CASSEWGLTGGGDIQYF.

The chain couples TRBV5-1 to TRBJ2-7; TRBD2 might be the D (6 bases). In germline, CDR1 is SGHRS, CDR2 YFSETQ. V was pared by 0 bases and J by 3 bases, with 13 bases between. CDR3 length: 15 residues. The CDR3 DNA reads TGCGCCAGCAGCTTGGCAGGCGGGGCGATCTACGAGCAGTACTTC. The encoded protein is CASSLAGGAIYEQYF.